The TCR beta chain described here comes from a study of shared clonotypes between healthy human individuals. In the authors' workflow: Junction-only sequences produced by ImmunoSEQ had no quality scores, so filtering differed. Profiling relied on immunoSEQ multiplex PCR, and the TCRdb table lists in-frame clones only, not all of them. D and trimming come from the DNA, and the V and J calls and clone size come from that table. The sample has some 1.4 million clones, about 96% seen once. The germline V gene has CDR1 SGHRS and CDR2 YFSETQ. V gave up 6 bases and J gave up 7 bases, with 25 bases separating them. The CDR3 is made up of 17 amino acids.

This receptor was identified in a man aged 30-40 years in good health. The source material was naive CD4+ T cells sorted from blood. The subset was: CD45RA+ positively selected. The rearrangement joins TRBV5-1 to TRBJ1-4, with D unresolved. CDR3 region: CASTLGSRRGITEKLFF. CDR3 nucleotide sequence: TGCGCCAGCACCCTCGGATCGAGGAGAGGTATTACTGAAAAACTGTTTTTT. The full variable domain, in which reference TRBV5-1 and TRBJ1-4 provide the parts outside the CDR3, is KAGVTQTPRYLIKTRGQQVTLSCSPISGHRSVSWYQQTPGQGLQFLFEYFSETQRNKGNFPGRFSGRQFSNSRSEMNVSTLELGDSALYLCASTLGSRRGITEKLFFGSGTQLSVL.